These T cell receptor beta chains were read from a single sample in a study of shared clonotypes between healthy human individuals. Produced via immunoSEQ multiplex PCR; TCRdb's table is partial and in-frame only. The sample comprises about 710,000 clones, roughly 72% of which are singletons, and under 2% rests with the top ten. Source material: memory CD4+ T cells sorted from blood. Every receptor here comes from a woman aged 25-40 years in good health. Each CDR3 is given without its conserved first and last residue. Fields, in order: V gene, CDR3 protein.

TRBV7-9 ASSLSPTQETQY
TRBV5-4 ASSRGTTWATDTQY
TRBV5-1 ASSGTGELF
TRBV29-1 SVRQNYGYT
TRBV5-8 ASTRYQGSGELF
TRBV28 VSRGGSDYGYT
TRBV5-1 ASSLSEYEQY
TRBV25-1 ASSYGGPPTYGYT
TRBV6-5 ASSSGGGLLTDTQY
TRBV18 ASSPSTGTAGNTIY
TRBV5-1 ASSFSPVDTGELF